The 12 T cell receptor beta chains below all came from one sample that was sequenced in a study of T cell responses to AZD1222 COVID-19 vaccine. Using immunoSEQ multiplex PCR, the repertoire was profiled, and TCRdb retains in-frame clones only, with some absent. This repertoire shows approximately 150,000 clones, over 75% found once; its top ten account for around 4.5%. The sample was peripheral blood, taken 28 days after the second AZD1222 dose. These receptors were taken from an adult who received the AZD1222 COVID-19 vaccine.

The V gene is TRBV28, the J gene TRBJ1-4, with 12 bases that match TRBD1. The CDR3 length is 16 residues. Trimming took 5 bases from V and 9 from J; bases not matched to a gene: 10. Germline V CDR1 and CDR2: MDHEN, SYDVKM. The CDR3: CASSPSGGTGGQKLFF. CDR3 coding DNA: TGTGCCAGCAGTCCTAGCGGCGGGACAGGGGGCCAAAAACTGTTTTTT.

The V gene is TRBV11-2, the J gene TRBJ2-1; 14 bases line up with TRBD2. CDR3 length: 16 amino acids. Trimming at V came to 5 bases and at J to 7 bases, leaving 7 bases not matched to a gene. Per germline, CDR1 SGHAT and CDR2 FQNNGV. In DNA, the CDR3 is TGTGCCAGCAGCGCCGGACTAGCGGGGGGCGAGAATGAGCAGTTCTTC. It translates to CASSAGLAGGENEQFF.

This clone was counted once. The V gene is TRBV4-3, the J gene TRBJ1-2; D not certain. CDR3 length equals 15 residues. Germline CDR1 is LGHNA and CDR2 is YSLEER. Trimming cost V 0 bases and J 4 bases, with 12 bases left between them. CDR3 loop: CASSQDSTGFYGYTF. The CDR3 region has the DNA TGCGCCAGCAGCCAAGATTCGACCGGATTCTATGGCTACACCTTC.

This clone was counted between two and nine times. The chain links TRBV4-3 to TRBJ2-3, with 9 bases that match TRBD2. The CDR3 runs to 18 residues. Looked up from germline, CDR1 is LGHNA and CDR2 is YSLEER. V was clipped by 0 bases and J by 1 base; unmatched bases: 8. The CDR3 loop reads CASSQDLLLAGGTDTQYF. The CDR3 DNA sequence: TGCGCCAGCAGCCAAGATCTGCTACTAGCGGGTGGCACAGATACGCAGTATTTT.

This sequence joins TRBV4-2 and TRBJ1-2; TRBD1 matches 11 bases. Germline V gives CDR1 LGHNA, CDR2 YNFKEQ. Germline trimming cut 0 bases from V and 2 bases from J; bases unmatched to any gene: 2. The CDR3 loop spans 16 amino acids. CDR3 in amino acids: CASSQDRTGGNYGYTF. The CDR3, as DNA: TGTGCCAGCAGCCAAGATCGGACAGGGGGCAACTATGGCTACACCTTC.

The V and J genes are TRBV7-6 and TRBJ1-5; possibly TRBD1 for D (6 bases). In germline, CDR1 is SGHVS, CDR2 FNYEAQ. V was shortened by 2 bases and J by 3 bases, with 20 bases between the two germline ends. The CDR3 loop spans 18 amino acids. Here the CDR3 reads CASSLSSGGSRTNQPQHF. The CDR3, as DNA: TGTGCCAGCAGCTTATCCTCGGGGGGCTCTCGGACCAATCAGCCCCAGCATTTT. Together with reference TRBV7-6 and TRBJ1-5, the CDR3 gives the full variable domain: GAGVSQSPRYKVTKRGQDVALRCDPISGHVSLYWYRQALGQGPEFLTYFNYEAQQDKSGLPNDRFSAERPEGSISTLTIQRTEQRDSAMYRCASSLSSGGSRTNQPQHFGDGTRLSIL.

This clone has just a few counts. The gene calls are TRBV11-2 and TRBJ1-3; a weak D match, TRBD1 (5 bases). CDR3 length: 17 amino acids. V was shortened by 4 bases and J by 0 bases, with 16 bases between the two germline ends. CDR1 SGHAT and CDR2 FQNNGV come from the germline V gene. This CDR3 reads CASSSLGWGSSGNTIYF. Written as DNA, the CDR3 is TGTGCCAGCAGCTCCCTGGGGTGGGGCAGCTCTGGAAACACCATATATTTT.

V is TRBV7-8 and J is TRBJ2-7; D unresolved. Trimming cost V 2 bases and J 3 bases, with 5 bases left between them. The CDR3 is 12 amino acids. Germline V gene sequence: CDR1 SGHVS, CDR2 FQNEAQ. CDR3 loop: CASSLSSYEQYF. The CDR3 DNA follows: TGTGCCAGCAGCTTATCTAGCTACGAGCAGTACTTC.

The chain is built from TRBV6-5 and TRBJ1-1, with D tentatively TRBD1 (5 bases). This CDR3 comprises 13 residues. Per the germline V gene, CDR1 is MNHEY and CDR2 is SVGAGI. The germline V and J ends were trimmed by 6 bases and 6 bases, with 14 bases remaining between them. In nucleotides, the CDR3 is TGTGCCAGCAGAGTCGACAGTTTTGCTGAAGCTTTCTTT. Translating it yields CASRVDSFAEAFF.

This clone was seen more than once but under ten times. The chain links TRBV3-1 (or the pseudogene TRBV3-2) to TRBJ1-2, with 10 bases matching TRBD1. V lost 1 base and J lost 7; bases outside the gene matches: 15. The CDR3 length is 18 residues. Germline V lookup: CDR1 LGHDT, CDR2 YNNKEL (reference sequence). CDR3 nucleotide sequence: TGTGCCAGCAGCCAAGGACGTACTAAGACAGGGGGCGGAAGTGGCTACACCTTC. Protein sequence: CASSQGRTKTGGGSGYTF.

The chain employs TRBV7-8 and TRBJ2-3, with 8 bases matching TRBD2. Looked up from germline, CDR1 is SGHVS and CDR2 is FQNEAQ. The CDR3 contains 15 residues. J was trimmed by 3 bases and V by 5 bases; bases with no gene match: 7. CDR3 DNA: TGTGCCAGCAGCCAAAGCGGGGGTGCAACAGATACGCAGTATTTT. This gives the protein CASSQSGGATDTQYF.

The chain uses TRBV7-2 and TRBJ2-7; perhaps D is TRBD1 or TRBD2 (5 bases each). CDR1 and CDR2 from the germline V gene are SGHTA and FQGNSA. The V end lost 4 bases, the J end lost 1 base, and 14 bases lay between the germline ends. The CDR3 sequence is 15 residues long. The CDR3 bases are TGTGCCAGCAGCTCACGACCGGGACCGTCCTACGAGCAGTACTTC. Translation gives CASSSRPGPSYEQYF.